This note documents a single T cell receptor beta chain sequence. The antigen is not known. Sequencing used immunoSEQ v3.0 at survey level. Samples were sequenced targeting about 40,000-50,000 T-cell genomes each. The method was immunoSEQ multiplex PCR; TCRdb's version includes in-frame clones alone and lacks a portion of them. The table has about 23,000 clones, around 79% seen once; the top ten hold about 5%. Cryopreserved PBMC numbered roughly 0.9-11 million per sample before DNA extraction. The sample comes from a study of long-term antiretroviral therapy in people with HIV. The wider study: It was about a decade before the 2015 immediate-ART recommendation that the earliest samples were taken. Study-wide points: Pre-ART expanded clones dominated the repertoire at every time point.

The CDR3 contains 11 residues. Germline CDR1 is MNHNY and CDR2 is SVGAGI (reference sequence). V lost 6 bases to trimming and J lost 11 bases; unmatched junction nucleotides: 5. This TCR derives from a man aged 45-60 years with HIV. Specimen: unsorted PBMCs, collected 0.3 years after starting antiretroviral therapy. V and J are TRBV6-6 and TRBJ1-1, with TRBD1 identical over 8 bases. The chain's CDR3 is CASSPDREAFF. CDR3 bases: TGTGCCAGCAGCCCGGACAGGGAGGCTTTCTTT.